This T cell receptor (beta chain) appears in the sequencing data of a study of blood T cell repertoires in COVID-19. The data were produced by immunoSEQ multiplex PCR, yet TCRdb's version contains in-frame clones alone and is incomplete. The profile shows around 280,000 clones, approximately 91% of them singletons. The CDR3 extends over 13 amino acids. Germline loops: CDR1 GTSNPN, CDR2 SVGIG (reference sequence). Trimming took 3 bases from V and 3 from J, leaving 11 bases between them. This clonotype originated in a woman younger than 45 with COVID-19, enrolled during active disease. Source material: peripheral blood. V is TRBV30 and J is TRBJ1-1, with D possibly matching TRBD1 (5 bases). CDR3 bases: TGTGCCTGGAGCCGGCGGGGGGACACTGAAGCTTTCTTT. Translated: CAWSRRGDTEAFF.